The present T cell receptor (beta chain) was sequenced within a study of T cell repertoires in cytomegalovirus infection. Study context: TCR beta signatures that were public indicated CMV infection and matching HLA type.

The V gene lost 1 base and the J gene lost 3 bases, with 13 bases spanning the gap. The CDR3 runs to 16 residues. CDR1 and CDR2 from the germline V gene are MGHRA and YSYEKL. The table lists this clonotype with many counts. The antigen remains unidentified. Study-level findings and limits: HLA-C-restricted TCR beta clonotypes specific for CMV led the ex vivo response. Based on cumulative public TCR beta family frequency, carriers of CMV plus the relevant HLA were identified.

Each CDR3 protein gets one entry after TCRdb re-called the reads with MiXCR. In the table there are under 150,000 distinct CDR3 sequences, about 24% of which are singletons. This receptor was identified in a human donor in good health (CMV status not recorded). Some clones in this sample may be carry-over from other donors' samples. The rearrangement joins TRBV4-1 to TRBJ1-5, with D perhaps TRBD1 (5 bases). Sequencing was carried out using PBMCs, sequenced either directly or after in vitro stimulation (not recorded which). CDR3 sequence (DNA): TGCGCCAGCAGCCAAGTCGGTACAGGACCCAATCAGCCCCAGCATTTT. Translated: CASSQVGTGPNQPQHF.